This T cell receptor beta chain was retrieved from a study of cytomegalovirus exposure and HLA in healthy donors. Study-wide findings and caveats: When a later analysis compared HLA-associated TCR beta chains with equally common others, the HLA-associated chains turned out to be more clonally expanded and to have lower generation probabilities. Data from an earlier analysis indicated that most TCR beta V segments were productive either about 87% or about 30% of the time. CMV antigen specificity was confirmed in vitro for a few CMV-associated chains. The listing of 160 or so TCR beta chains classed them as cytomegalovirus-associated.

Primers for the PCR totalled 60 Vbeta and 13 Jbeta. Some clones are missing from TCRdb's copy, which holds only in-frame ones; the method was immunoSEQ multiplex PCR. The sample comprises roughly 200,000 clones, 70% to 90% of which are singletons, and 2% to 2.5% rests with the top ten. The CDR3 is 15 amino acids. Looked up from germline, CDR1 is LNHDA and CDR2 is SQIVND (reference sequence). Deletions cut 3 bases from V and 2 bases from J, with 14 bases between. Points on this clone: What it binds is unknown.

Sequencing input: PBMCs. V gene TRBV19 combines with J gene TRBJ2-7, with D possibly matching TRBD1 (5 bases). This sequence was found in a woman aged 45-65 years in good health and CMV-seronegative. CDR3 sequence: CASSMGSQETYEQYF. The DNA for the CDR3 is TGTGCCAGTAGTATGGGGTCACAGGAAACCTACGAGCAGTACTTC.